Given below is one T cell receptor (beta chain) in context. The CDR3 has 14 amino acids. Germline loops: CDR1 DFQATT, CDR2 SNEGSKA (reference sequence). The ends were cut back, 2 bases at V and 8 bases at J, with 19 bases in the middle. Axillary draining lymph nodes of breast cancer patients supplied the node samples. TCRdb ran MiXCR on the multiplex PCR reads and lists one entry per CDR3 protein. In the table there are 200,000 or so distinct CDR3 sequences, roughly 29% of which are singletons. These data originate in a study of breast tumors, draining lymph nodes, adjacent tissues. The V call is TRBV20-1, the J call TRBJ2-7, with D uncertain. This receptor was obtained from a female donor with breast cancer. Some clones in this sample may be carry-over from other donors' samples. Sample: axillary lymph node tissue. In DNA, the CDR3 is TGCAGTGCTAGACTTGAAACATACCTCTCCAAGCAGTACTTC. This encodes CSARLETYLSKQYF.